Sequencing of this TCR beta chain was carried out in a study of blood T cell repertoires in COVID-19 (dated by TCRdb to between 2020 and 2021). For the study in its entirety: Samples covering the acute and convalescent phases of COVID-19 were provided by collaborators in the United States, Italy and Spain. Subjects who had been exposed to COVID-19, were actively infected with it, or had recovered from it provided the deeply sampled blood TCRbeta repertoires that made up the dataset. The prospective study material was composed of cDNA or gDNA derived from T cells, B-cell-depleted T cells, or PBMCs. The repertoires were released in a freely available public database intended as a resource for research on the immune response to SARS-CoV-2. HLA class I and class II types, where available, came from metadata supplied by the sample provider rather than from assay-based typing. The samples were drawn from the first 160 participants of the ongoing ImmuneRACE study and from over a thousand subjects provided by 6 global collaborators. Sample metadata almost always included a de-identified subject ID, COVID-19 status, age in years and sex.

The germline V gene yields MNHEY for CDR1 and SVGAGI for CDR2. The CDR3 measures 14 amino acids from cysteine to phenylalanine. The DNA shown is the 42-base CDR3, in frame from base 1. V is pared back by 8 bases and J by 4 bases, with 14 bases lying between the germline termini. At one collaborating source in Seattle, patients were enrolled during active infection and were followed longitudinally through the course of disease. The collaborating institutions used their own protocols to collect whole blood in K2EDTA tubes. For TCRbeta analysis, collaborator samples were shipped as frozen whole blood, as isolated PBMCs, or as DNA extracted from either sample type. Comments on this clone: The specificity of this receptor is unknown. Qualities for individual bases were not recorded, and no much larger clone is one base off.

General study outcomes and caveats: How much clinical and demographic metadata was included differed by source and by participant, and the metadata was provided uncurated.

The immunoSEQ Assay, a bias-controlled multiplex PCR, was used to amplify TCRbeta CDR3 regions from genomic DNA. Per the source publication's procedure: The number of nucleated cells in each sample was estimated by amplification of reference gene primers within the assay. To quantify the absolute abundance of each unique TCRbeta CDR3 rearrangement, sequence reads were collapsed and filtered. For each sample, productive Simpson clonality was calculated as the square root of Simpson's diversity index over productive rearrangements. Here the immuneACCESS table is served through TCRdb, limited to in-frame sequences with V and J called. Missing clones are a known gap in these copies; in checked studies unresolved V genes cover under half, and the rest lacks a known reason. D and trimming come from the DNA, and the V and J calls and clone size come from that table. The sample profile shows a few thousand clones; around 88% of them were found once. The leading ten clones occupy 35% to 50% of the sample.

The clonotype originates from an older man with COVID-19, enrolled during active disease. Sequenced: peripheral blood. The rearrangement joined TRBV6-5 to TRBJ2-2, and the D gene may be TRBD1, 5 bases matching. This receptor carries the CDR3 CASETGARTGELFF. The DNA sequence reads TGTGCCAGCGAAACAGGCGCCCGCACCGGGGAGCTGTTTTTT.